A single T cell receptor (beta chain) is shown here with its context. This specimen comes from a study of blood T cell repertoires in COVID-19. Study overall: Sources were T cells, B-cell-depleted T cells, or PBMCs; the material itself was cDNA or gDNA.

The CDR3 is made up of 12 amino acids. V lost 5 bases to trimming and J lost 2 bases, with 7 bases between them. Clones were read by immunoSEQ multiplex PCR, and TCRdb kept only the in-frame ones, dropping some. The table lists 180,000 or so clones, more than 75% of them singletons. The chain combines TRBV12-3 or TRBV12-4 with TRBJ2-7, with D hard to call. The receptor was derived from a man aged 35-49 years with active or convalescent COVID-19. The sample comprised peripheral blood. As DNA, the CDR3 is TGTGCCAGCAGTCTATCCCCCTACGAGCAGTACTTC. It translates to CASSLSPYEQYF.